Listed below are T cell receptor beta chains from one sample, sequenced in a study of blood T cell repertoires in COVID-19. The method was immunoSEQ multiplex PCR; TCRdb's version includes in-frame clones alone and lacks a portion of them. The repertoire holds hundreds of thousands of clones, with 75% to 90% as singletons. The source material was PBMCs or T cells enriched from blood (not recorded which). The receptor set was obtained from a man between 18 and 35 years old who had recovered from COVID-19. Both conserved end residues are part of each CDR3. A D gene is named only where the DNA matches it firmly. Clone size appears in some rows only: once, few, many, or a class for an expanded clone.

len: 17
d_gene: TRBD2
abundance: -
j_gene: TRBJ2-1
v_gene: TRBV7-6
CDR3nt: TGTGCCAGCAGCTTAGGACTAGCGGGAGGGACCTACAATGAGCAGTTCTTC
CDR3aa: CASSLGLAGGTYNEQFF

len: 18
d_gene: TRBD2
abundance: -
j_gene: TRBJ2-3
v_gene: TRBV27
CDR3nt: TGTGCCAGCGGCCTCCTTTCCACTAGCGGGGGCCTGGGGGATACGCAGTATTTT
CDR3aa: CASGLLSTSGGLGDTQYF

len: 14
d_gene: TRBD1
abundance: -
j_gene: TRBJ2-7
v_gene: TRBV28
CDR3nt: TGTGCCAGCAGCATACCGGGACAGGGATTCGAGCAGTACTTC
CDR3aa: CASSIPGQGFEQYF

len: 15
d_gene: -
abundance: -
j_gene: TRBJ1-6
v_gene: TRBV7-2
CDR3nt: TGTGCCAGCAGCTTAGGCTCAGGTCGGAATTCACCCCTCCACTTT
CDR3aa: CASSLGSGRNSPLHF

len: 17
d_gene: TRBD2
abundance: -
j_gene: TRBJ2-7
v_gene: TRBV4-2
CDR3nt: TGTGCCAGCAGCCAGAGACTAGCGGGAGCGAGGTACGGCGAGCAGTACTTC
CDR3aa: CASSQRLAGARYGEQYF

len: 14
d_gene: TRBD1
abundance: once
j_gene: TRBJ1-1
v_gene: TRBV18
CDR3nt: TGTGCCAGCTCAACGACAGGGGCGAACACTGAAGCTTTCTTT
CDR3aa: CASSTTGANTEAFF

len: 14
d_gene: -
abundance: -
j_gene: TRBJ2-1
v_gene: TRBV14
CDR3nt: TGTGCCAGCAGCCAAGTCTCCTCCTACAATGAGCAGTTCTTC
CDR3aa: CASSQVSSYNEQFF

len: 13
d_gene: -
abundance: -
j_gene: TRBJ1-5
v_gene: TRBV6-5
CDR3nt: TGTGCCAGCAGTCTTGACAGAAATCAGCCCCAGCATTTT
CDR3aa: CASSLDRNQPQHF

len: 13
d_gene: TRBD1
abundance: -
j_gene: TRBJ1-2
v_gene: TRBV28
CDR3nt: TGTGCCAGCAGACCCCAGGGGGGCTATGGCTACACCTTC
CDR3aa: CASRPQGGYGYTF

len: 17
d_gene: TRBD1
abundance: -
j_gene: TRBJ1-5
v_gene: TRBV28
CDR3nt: TGTGCCAGCAGTTTCCGGCCGACAGGGAGCGGCAATCAGCCCCAGCATTTT
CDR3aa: CASSFRPTGSGNQPQHF

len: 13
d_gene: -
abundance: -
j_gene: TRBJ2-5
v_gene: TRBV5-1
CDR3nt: TGCGCCAGCAGCTCCGTTCCCGAAGAGACCCAGTACTTC
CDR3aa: CASSSVPEETQYF

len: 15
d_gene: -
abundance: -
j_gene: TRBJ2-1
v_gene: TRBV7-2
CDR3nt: TGTGCCATCGACCAGGCTAGCAACTACTACAATGAGCAGTTCTTC
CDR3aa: CAIDQASNYYNEQFF

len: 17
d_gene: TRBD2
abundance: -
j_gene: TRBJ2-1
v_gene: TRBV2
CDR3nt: TGTGCCAGCATAGAACTAGCGGGAAGTGGCTCCTACAATGAGCAGTTCTTC
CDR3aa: CASIELAGSGSYNEQFF

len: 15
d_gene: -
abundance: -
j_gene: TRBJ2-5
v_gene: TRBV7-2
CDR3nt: TGTGCCAGCAGCTTAATGTCGGGAACACAAGAGACCCAGTACTTC
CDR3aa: CASSLMSGTQETQYF

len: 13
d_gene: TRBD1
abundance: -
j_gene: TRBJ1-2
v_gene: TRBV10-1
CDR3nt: TGCGCCAGCAGCGACAGGGGGTTCTATGGCTACACCTTC
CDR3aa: CASSDRGFYGYTF

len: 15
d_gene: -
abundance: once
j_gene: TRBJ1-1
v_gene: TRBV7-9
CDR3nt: TGTGCCAGCAGCTTAGGGGTGGGGGCAAAGACTGAAGCTTTCTTT
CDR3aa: CASSLGVGAKTEAFF